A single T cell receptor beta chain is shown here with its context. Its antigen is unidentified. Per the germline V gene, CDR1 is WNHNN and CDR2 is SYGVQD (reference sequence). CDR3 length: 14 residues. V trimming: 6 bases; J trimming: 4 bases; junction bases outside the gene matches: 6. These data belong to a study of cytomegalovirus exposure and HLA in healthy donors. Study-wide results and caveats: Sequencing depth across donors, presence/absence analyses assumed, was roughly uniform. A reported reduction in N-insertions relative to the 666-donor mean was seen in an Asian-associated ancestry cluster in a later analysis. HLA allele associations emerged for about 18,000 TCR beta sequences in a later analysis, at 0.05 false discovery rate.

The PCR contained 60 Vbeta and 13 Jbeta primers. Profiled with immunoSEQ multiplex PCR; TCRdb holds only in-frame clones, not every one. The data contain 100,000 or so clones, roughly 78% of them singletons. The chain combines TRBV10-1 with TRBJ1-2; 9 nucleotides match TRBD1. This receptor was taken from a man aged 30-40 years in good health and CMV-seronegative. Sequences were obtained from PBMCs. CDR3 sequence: CASSRDRASYGYTF. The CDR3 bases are TGCGCCAGCAGCCGGGACAGGGCGTCCTATGGCTACACCTTC.